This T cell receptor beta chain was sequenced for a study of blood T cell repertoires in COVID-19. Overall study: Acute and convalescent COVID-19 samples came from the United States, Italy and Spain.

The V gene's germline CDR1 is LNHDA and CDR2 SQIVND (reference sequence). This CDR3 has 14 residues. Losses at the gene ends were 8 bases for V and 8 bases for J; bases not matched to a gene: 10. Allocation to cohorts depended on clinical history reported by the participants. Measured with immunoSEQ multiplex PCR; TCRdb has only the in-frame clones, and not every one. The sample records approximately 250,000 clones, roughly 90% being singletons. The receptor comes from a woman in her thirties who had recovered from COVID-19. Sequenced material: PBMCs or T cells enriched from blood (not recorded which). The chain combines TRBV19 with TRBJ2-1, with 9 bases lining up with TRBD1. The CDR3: CASRGQGPYDEQFF. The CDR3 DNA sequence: TGTGCCAGTCGAGGACAGGGGCCTTATGATGAGCAGTTCTTC.